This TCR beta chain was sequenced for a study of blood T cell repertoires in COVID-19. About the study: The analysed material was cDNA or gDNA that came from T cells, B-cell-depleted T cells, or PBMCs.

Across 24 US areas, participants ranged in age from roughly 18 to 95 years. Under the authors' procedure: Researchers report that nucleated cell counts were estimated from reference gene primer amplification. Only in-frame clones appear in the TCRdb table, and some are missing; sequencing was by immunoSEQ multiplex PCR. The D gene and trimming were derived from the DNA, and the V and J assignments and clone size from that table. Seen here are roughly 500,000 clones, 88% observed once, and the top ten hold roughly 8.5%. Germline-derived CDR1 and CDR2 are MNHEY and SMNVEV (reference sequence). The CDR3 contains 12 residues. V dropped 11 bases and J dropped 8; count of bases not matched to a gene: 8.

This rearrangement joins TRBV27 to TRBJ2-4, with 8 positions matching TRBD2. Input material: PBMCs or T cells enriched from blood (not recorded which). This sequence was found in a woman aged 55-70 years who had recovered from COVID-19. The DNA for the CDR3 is TGTGCCTCCCGGGGGGGAGGAGACATTCAGTACTTC. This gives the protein CASRGGGDIQYF.